Below, 2 T cell receptor beta chains from the same sample are listed, as sequenced in a study of T cell responses to AZD1222 COVID-19 vaccine. The method was immunoSEQ multiplex PCR; TCRdb's version includes in-frame clones alone and lacks a portion of them. The sample has roughly 80,000 clones; 92% are singletons. Source: peripheral blood, taken on day 0 of AZD1222 vaccination. Receptors were obtained from an adult in good health.

The rearrangement uses TRBV5-1 and TRBJ2-2; 7 bases line up with TRBD2. Trimming at V came to 3 bases and at J to 2 bases, leaving 7 bases not matched to a gene. Germline-derived CDR1 and CDR2 are SGHRS and YFSETQ. The length of the CDR3 is 16 residues. This CDR3 is CASSSTAGTNTGELFF. The CDR3 DNA sequence: TGCGCCAGCAGCTCTACAGCGGGGACTAACACCGGGGAGCTGTTTTTT.

CDR3 nucleotides: TGTGCCATCAGTGAGTCAGAGAACACTGAAGCTTTCTTT. It yields the protein CAISESENTEAFF. This chain connects TRBV10-3 to TRBJ1-1; no clear D. V was trimmed by 0 bases and J by 1 base, leaving 3 bases between them. The CDR3 has 13 residues. Germline CDR1 reads ENHRY; CDR2 reads SYGVKD.